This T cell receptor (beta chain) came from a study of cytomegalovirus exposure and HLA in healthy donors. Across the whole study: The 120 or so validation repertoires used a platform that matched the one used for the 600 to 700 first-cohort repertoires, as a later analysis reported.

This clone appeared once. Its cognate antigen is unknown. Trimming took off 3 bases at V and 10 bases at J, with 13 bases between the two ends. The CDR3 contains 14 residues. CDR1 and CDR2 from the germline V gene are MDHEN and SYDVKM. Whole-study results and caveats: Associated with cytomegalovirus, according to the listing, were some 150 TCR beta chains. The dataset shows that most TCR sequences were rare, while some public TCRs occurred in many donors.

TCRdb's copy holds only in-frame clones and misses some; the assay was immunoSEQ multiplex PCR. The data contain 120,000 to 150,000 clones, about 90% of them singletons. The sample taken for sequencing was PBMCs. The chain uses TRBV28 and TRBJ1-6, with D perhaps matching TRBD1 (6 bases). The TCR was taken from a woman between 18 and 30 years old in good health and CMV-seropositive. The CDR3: CASSLGGGDSPLHF. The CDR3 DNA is TGTGCCAGCAGTTTGGGGGGGGGCGACTCACCCCTCCACTTT. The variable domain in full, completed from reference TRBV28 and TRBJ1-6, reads DVKVTQSSRYLVKRTGEKVFLECVQDMDHENMFWYRQDPGLGLRLIYFSYDVKMKEKGDIPEGYSVSREKKERFSLILESASTNQTSMYLCASSLGGGDSPLHFGNGTRLTVT.